Below are 9 T cell receptor beta chains sequenced from a single sample in a study of blood T cell repertoires in COVID-19. Repertoires were generated with immunoSEQ multiplex PCR, while TCRdb's copy carries only in-frame clones and drops some. The sample lists over 200,000 clones; 88% were seen once. Sequenced input: PBMCs or T cells enriched from blood (not recorded which). Receptors originate from a woman in her 30s who had been exposed to COVID-19.

This chain joins TRBV6-1 and TRBJ1-5; possible D gene TRBD1, 6 bases. The CDR3 covers 16 residues. CDR1 is MNHNS, CDR2 SASEGT, per germline. Trimming left V 1 base short and J 0 bases short, with 10 bases between. CDR3 in amino acids: CASSEVGTYSNQPQHF. The CDR3 DNA reads TGTGCCAGCAGTGAAGTAGGGACATATAGCAATCAGCCCCAGCATTTT.

This clone has a single count. The chain employs TRBV6-1 and TRBJ1-3; D ambiguous. Germline loops: CDR1 MNHNS, CDR2 SASEGT. V was shortened by 0 bases and J by 4 bases, with 16 bases between the two germline ends. The CDR3 has 17 residues. The CDR3 loop is CASSEALGVGSGNTIYF. DNA of the CDR3: TGTGCCAGCAGTGAAGCGCTAGGAGTGGGTTCGGGAAACACCATATATTTT.

The genes are TRBV19 and TRBJ2-2, with 7 bases fitting TRBD1. Germline V CDR1 and CDR2: LNHDA, SQIVND (reference sequence). This CDR3 comprises 18 residues. With V trimmed by 5 bases and J by 4 bases, 16 bases remained unmatched. The CDR3 sequence: CASSVLLRQGRSTGELFF. The CDR3, as DNA: TGTGCCAGTAGTGTCCTCCTTCGACAGGGCCGGAGCACCGGGGAGCTGTTTTTT.

The rearrangement links TRBV7-9 to TRBJ1-1; the match to TRBD1 covers 7 bases. The CDR3 runs 15 residues. Germline values: CDR1 SEHNR, CDR2 FQNEAQ (reference sequence). V was pared by 5 bases and J by 3 bases, with 9 bases of the junction left unmatched. The chain's CDR3 is CASSLSGTVDTEAFF. CDR3 sequence (DNA): TGTGCCAGCAGCCTCTCCGGGACAGTCGACACTGAAGCTTTCTTT.

The chain employs TRBV30 and TRBJ2-1; TRBD1 is a possible D gene (6 bases). Germline lookup yields CDR1 GTSNPN and CDR2 SVGIG (reference sequence). V was shortened by 2 bases and J by 1 base, with 12 bases between the two germline ends. The CDR3 totals 15 residues. The CDR3 bases are TGTGCCTGGAGTTCCGGGCAGGGGTCCTACAATGAGCAGTTCTTC. Translated: CAWSSGQGSYNEQFF.

The chain recombines TRBV30 with TRBJ1-2; 7 bases are shared with TRBD1. This CDR3 is 14 amino acids long. V was clipped by 7 bases and J by 0 bases; unmatched bases: 8. Germline CDR1 GTSNPN, CDR2 SVGIG (reference sequence). The CDR3 nucleotides read TGTGCCTCGACAGGGACAAAAGCTAACTATGGCTACACCTTC. Amino acids: CASTGTKANYGYTF.

The CDR3 here is CASSATFRDRGPYGYTF. The CDR3 DNA reads TGTGCCAGCAGTGCGACTTTCCGGGACAGGGGGCCCTATGGCTACACCTTC. The V call is TRBV6-1, the J call TRBJ1-2; 12 bases are a match to TRBD1. J lost 4 bases, V lost 4 bases, and 10 bases had no gene match. CDR1 is MNHNS, CDR2 SASEGT, per germline. The CDR3 loop spans 17 amino acids.

The chain carries TRBV11-2 and TRBJ2-2; TRBD1 aligns across 7 bases. The germline V gene encodes CDR1 SGHAT and CDR2 FQNNGV. Trimming cost V 5 bases and J 4 bases; bases outside gene matches: 4. The length of the CDR3 is 14 residues. In DNA form, the CDR3 reads TGTGCCAGCAGCCTGGCAGGGGGCACCGGGGAGCTGTTTTTT. Protein product: CASSLAGGTGELFF. Supplemented by reference TRBV11-2 and TRBJ2-2, the full variable domain reads EAGVAQSPRYKIIEKRQSVAFWCNPISGHATLYWYQQILGQGPKLLIQFQNNGVVDDSQLPKDRFSAERLKGVDSTLKIQPAKLEDSAVYLCASSLAGGTGELFFGEGSRLTVL.

Only one count was recorded for this clone. The chain uses TRBV11-2 and TRBJ2-7; D perhaps matches TRBD2 (6 bases). CDR1 is SGHAT and CDR2 is FQNNGV in the germline V gene. CDR3 length: 15 residues. V lost 5 bases to trimming and J lost 0 bases, with 14 bases between them. The CDR3 DNA sequence: TGTGCCAGCAGCCTCGCGGGGCGGAGCTCCTACGAGCAGTACTTC. It specifies CASSLAGRSSYEQYF.